A single T cell receptor (beta chain) is shown here with its context. This specimen comes from a study of glioma-infiltrating T cells after dendritic cell vaccination. The V gene lost 4 bases and the J gene lost 3 bases, with 19 bases spanning the gap. The CDR3 is made up of 16 amino acids. Germline loops: CDR1 SGHDT, CDR2 YYEEEE. Some clones are missing from TCRdb's copy, which holds only in-frame ones; the method was immunoSEQ multiplex PCR. In the table there are approximately 22,000 clones, around 79% of which are singletons. The sample consisted of blood, taken before dendritic cell vaccination. This TCR derives from a human donor with glioblastoma. The chain carries TRBV5-6 and TRBJ2-5; possible D gene TRBD2, 6 bases. As DNA, the CDR3 is TGTGCCAGCAGCCATGGTTTTGGGACTCCCGAAGAGACCCAGTACTTC. It yields the protein CASSHGFGTPEETQYF.